The rows below give T cell receptor beta chains drawn from one sample of a study of control samples from healthy donors and cancer patients. Profiling relied on immunoSEQ multiplex PCR, and the TCRdb table lists in-frame clones only, not all of them. The sample consists of around 70,000 clones, about 95% of them appearing once. The sequenced sample consisted of blood. The receptors shown here come from a woman aged 30 to 39 in good health. Both conserved end residues are part of each CDR3. A D gene is named only where the DNA matches it firmly. Clone sizes are given selectively: once, few, many, or a class where the clone is expanded.

V gene: TRBV7-9; D gene: .; clone size: .; J gene: TRBJ1-1; CDR3 protein: CASSFFSGGPKAFF; CDR3 DNA: TGTGCCAGCAGCTTTTTTTCGGGGGGGCCTAAAGCTTTCTTT
V gene: TRBV28; D gene: .; clone size: .; J gene: TRBJ1-4; CDR3 protein: CASSPVPQGTNEKLFF; CDR3 DNA: TGTGCCAGCAGTCCCGTGCCCCAGGGAACTAATGAAAAACTGTTTTTT
V gene: TRBV7-9; D gene: .; clone size: .; J gene: TRBJ1-4; CDR3 protein: CASSLGDGTAFEKLFF; CDR3 DNA: TGTGCCAGCAGCTTAGGTGACGGGACCGCGTTTGAGAAACTGTTTTTT
V gene: TRBV20-1; D gene: .; clone size: .; J gene: TRBJ2-5; CDR3 protein: CSASSEVGETQYF; CDR3 DNA: TGCAGTGCTAGTTCCGAGGTAGGAGAGACCCAGTACTTC
V gene: TRBV7-2; D gene: .; clone size: .; J gene: TRBJ2-7; CDR3 protein: CASSFSYEQYF; CDR3 DNA: TGTGCCAGCAGCTTCTCCTACGAGCAGTACTTC
V gene: TRBV15; D gene: .; clone size: .; J gene: TRBJ1-2; CDR3 protein: CATSRAGQNYGYTF; CDR3 DNA: TGTGCCACCAGCAGAGCTGGACAGAACTATGGCTACACCTTC
V gene: TRBV6-5; D gene: TRBD1; clone size: once; J gene: TRBJ1-1; CDR3 protein: CASSYSGRQGSTEAFF; CDR3 DNA: TGTGCCAGCAGTTACTCGGGCAGACAGGGTTCAACTGAAGCTTTCTTT
V gene: TRBV27; D gene: .; clone size: .; J gene: TRBJ1-4; CDR3 protein: CASSLREQGNEKLFF; CDR3 DNA: TGTGCCAGCAGTTTAAGGGAACAGGGTAATGAAAAACTGTTTTTT
V gene: TRBV11-3; D gene: .; clone size: .; J gene: TRBJ2-1; CDR3 protein: CASRDASSYNEQFF; CDR3 DNA: TGTGCCAGCCGGGACGCCAGCTCCTACAATGAGCAGTTCTTC
V gene: TRBV19; D gene: TRBD1; clone size: .; J gene: TRBJ1-5; CDR3 protein: CASSIQGAAQPQHF; CDR3 DNA: TGTGCCAGTAGTATACAGGGGGCGGCCCAGCCCCAGCATTTT
V gene: TRBV6-5; D gene: .; clone size: once; J gene: TRBJ1-2; CDR3 protein: CASSSLGGGYGYTF; CDR3 DNA: TGTGCCAGCAGTTCCCTGGGCGGCGGCTATGGCTACACCTTC
V gene: TRBV5-1; D gene: .; clone size: .; J gene: TRBJ1-2; CDR3 protein: CASSFGQSNYGYTF; CDR3 DNA: TGCGCCAGCAGCTTTGGACAGTCTAACTATGGCTACACCTTC
V gene: TRBV19; D gene: .; clone size: .; J gene: TRBJ1-3; CDR3 protein: CASSILYGGPGNTIYF; CDR3 DNA: TGTGCCAGTAGTATTCTTTACGGAGGCCCTGGAAACACCATATATTTT
V gene: TRBV12-3/TRBV12-4; D gene: .; clone size: .; J gene: TRBJ1-3; CDR3 protein: CASGNGSPNTIYF; CDR3 DNA: TGTGCCAGCGGGAACGGGAGTCCCAACACCATATATTTT